What follows describes a single TCR beta chain. The data originate from a study of CD8 T cells in Susac syndrome. The length of the CDR3 is 13 residues. Trimming pared 0 bases from V and 4 bases from J, leaving 4 bases between. Germline V gene sequence: CDR1 MGHRA, CDR2 YSYEKL. CD8+ and CD4+ blood T cells underwent TCR beta sequencing. About 0.5 to 1 ug RNA was reverse transcribed with random hexamers. TCRdb re-analysed the immunoSEQ multiplex PCR reads in MiXCR, keeping a single row per CDR3 protein. The data hold about 130,000 distinct CDR3 sequences, with roughly 80% observed a single time. V is TRBV4-1 and J is TRBJ2-1; D is uncertain. The receptor comes from a human donor with multiple sclerosis. Sequencing input: CD8+ T cells from PBMCs. CDR3 loop: CASSQEKYNEQFF. CDR3 sequence (DNA): TGCGCCAGCAGCCAAGAAAAGTACAATGAGCAGTTCTTC.